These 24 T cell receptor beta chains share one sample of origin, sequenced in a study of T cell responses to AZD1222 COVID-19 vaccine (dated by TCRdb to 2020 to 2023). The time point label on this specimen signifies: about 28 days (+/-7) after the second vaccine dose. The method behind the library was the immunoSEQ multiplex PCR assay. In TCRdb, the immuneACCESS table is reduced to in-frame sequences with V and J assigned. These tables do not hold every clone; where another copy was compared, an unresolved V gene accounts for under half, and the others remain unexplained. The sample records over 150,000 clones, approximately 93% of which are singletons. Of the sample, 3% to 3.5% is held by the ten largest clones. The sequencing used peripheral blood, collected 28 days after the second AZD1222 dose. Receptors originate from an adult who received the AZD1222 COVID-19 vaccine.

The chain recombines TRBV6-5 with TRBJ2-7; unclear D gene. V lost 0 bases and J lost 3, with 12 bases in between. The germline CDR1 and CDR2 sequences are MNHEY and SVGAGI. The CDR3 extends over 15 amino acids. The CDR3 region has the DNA TGTGCCAGCAGTTACTCGAGCTATCACCTCTACGAGCAGTACTTC. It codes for CASSYSSYHLYEQYF.

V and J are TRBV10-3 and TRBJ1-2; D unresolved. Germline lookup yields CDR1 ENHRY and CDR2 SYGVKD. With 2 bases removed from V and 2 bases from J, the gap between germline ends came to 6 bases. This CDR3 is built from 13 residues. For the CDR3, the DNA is TGTGCCATCAGTGAGAAGGGAAACTATGGCTACACCTTC. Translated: CAISEKGNYGYTF.

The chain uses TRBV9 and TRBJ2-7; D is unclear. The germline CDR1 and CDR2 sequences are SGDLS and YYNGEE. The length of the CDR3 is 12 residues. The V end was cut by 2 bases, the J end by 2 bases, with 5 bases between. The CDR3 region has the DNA TGTGCCAGCAGCGTGGATACCTACGAGCAGTACTTC. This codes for CASSVDTYEQYF.

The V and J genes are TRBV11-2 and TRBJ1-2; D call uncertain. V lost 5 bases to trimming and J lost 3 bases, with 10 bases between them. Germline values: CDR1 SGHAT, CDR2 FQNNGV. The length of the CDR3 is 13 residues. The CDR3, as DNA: TGTGCCAGCAGCCCAGACACGGACTATGGCTACACCTTC. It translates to CASSPDTDYGYTF.

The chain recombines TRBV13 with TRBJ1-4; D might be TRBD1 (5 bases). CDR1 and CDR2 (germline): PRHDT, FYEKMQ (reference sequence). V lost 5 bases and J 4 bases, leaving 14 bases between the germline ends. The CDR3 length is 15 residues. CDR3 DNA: TGTGCCAGCAGCAACCGGGACTCGGGTAATGAAAAACTGTTTTTT. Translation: CASSNRDSGNEKLFF. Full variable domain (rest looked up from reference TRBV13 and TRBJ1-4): AAGVIQSPRHLIKEKRETATLKCYPIPRHDTVYWYQQGPGQDPQFLISFYEKMQSDKGSIPDRFSAQQFSDYHSELNMSSLELGDSALYFCASSNRDSGNEKLFFGSGTQLSVL.

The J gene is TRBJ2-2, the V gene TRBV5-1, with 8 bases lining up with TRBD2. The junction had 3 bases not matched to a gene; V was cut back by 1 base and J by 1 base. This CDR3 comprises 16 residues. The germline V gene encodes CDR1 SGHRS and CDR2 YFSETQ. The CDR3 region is CASSLFAGGNTGELFF. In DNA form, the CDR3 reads TGCGCCAGCAGCTTGTTCGCGGGAGGGAACACCGGGGAGCTGTTTTTT.

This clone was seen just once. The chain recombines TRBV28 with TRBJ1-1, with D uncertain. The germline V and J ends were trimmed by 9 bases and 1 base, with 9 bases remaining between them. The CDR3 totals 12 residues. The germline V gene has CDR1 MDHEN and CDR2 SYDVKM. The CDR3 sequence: CASLRRNTEAFF. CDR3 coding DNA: TGTGCCAGTCTTCGGAGGAACACTGAAGCTTTCTTT.

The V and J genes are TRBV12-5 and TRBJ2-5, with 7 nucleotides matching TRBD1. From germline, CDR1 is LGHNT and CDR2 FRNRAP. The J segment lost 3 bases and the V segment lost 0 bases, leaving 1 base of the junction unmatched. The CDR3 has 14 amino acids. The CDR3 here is CASGLVGTEETQYF. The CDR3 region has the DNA TGTGCTAGTGGTTTGGTCGGGACAGAAGAGACCCAGTACTTC.

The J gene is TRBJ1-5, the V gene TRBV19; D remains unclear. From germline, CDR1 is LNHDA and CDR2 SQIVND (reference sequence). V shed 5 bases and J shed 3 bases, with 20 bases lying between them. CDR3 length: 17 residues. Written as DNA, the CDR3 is TGTGCCAGTAGTCATCCCTCCCAGGTAAACTTCAATCAGCCCCAGCATTTT. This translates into CASSHPSQVNFNQPQHF.

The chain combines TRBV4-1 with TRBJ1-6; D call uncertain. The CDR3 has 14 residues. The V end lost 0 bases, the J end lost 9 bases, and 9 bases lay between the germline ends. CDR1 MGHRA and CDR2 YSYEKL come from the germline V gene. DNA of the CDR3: TGCGCCAGCAGCCAAGACAGACCTCCTTCACCCCTCCACTTT. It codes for CASSQDRPPSPLHF.

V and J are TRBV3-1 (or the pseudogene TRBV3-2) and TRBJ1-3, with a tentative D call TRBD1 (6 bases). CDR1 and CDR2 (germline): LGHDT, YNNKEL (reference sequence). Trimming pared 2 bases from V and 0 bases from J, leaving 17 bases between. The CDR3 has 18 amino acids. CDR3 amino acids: CASSQRLGGDNSGNTIYF. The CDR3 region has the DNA TGTGCCAGCAGCCAACGACTAGGTGGGGACAACTCTGGAAACACCATATATTTT.

Here the CDR3 reads CSVLGVAGSFYEQYF. The CDR3, as DNA: TGCAGCGTCTTAGGAGTAGCGGGATCATTTTACGAGCAGTACTTC. The rearrangement uses TRBV29-1 and TRBJ2-7; TRBD2 aligns across 8 bases. With V trimmed by 6 bases and J by 4 bases, 14 bases remained unmatched. CDR3 size: 15 residues. From germline, CDR1 is SQVTM and CDR2 ANQGSEA.

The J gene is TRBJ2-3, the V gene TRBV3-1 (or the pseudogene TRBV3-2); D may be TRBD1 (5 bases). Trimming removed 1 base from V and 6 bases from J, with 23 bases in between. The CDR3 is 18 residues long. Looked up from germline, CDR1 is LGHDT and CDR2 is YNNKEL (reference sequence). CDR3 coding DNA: TGTGCCAGCAGCCAAGGAAAGGTTCTAGTCTTAGGGGCGGATACGCAGTATTTT. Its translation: CASSQGKVLVLGADTQYF.

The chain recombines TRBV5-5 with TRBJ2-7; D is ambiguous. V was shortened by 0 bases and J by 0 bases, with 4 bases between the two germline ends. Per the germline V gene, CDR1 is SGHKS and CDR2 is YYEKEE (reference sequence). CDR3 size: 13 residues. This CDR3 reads CASSLASSYEQYF. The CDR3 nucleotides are TGTGCCAGCAGCTTGGCCAGCTCCTACGAGCAGTACTTC.

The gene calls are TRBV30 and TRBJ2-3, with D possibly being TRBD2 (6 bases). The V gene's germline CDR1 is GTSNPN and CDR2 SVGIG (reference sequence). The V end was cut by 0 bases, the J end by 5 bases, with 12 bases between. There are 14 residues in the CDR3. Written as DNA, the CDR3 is TGTGCCTGGAGTGTATCGGGAGCTCGAGATACGCAGTATTTT. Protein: CAWSVSGARDTQYF. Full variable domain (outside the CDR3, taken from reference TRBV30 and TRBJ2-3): SQTIHQWPATLVQPVGSPLSLECTVEGTSNPNLYWYRQAAGRGLQLLFYSVGIGQISSEVPQNLSASRPQDRQFILSSKKLLLSDSGFYLCAWSVSGARDTQYFGPGTRLTVL.

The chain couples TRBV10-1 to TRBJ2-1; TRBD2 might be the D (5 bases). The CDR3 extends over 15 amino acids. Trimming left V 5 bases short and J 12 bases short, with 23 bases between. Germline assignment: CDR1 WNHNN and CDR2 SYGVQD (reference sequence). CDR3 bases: TGCGCCAGCAGTCCTACTGGACTTCTGGAGGTTGGGCAGTTCTTC. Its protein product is CASSPTGLLEVGQFF.

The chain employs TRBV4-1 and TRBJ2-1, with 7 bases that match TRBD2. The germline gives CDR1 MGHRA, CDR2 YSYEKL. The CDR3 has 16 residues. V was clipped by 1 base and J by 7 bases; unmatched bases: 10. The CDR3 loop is CASSQVWGGDRNEQFF. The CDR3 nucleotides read TGCGCCAGCAGCCAAGTCTGGGGGGGTGACCGAAATGAGCAGTTCTTC.

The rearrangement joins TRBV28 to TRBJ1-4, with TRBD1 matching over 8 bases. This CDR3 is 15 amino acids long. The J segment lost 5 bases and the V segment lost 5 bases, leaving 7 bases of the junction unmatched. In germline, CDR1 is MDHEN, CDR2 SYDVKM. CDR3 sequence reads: CASSKGTGVNEKLFF. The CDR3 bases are TGTGCCAGCAGTAAAGGGACAGGCGTAAATGAAAAACTGTTTTTT.

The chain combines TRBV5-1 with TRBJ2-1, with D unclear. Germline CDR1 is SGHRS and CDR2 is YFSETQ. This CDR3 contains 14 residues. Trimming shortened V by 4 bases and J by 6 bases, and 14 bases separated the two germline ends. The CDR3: CASSLGPTANEQFF. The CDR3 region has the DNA TGCGCCAGCAGCCTCGGACCGACTGCCAATGAGCAGTTCTTC.

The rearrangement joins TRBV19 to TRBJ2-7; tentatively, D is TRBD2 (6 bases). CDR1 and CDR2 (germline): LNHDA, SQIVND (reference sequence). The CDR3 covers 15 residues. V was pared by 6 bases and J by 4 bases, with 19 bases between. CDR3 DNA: TGTGCCAGTAGCGTGGACTACGGGAAAGCATACGAGCAGTACTTC. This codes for CASSVDYGKAYEQYF.

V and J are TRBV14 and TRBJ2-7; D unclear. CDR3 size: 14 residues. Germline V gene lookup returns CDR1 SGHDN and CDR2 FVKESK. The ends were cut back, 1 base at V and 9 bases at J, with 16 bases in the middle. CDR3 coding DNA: TGTGCCAGCAGCCAAGTGTCTACTGCGTCGGTGCAGTACTTC. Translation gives CASSQVSTASVQYF.

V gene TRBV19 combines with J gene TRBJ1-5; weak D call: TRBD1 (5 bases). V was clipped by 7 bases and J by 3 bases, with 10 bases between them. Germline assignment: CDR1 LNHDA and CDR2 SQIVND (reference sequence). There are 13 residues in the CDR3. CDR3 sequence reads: CASNPGLNQPQHF. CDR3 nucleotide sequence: TGTGCCAGTAATCCGGGGCTCAATCAGCCCCAGCATTTT.

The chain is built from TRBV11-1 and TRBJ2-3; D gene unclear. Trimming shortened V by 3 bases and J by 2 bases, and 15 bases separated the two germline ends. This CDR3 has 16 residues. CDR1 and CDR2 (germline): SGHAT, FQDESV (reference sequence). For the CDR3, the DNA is TGTGCCAGCAGCTTCTCTGACATATCCCTCACAGATACGCAGTATTTT. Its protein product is CASSFSDISLTDTQYF. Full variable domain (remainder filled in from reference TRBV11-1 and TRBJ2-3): EAEVAQSPRYKITEKSQAVAFWCDPISGHATLYWYRQILGQGPELLVQFQDESVVDDSQLPKDRFSAERLKGVDSTLKIQPAELGDSAMYLCASSFSDISLTDTQYFGPGTRLTVL.

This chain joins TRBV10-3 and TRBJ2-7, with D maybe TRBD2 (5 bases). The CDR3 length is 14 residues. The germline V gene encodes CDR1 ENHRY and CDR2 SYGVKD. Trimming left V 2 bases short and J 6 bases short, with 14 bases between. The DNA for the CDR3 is TGTGCCATCAGTGAGGGAGCCGGGGTTGGCGAGCAGTACTTC. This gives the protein CAISEGAGVGEQYF.